This T cell receptor (beta chain) was identified during a study of T cell responses to AZD1222 COVID-19 vaccine. The study, taken as a whole, reports: Baseline seropositivity occurred in only 5 to 7 AZD1222 recipients.

This table comes from immunoSEQ multiplex PCR, and its TCRdb copy is limited to in-frame clones, with some not included. Counted here are approximately 89,000 clones, nearly 90% occurring once; the ten biggest clones make up less than 3.5%. Regarding this clone: What it binds is not known. Compared with germline, one end of the junction differs, possibly owing to a read error.

This CDR3 is 14 amino acids long. Germline CDR1 and CDR2: SGDLS and YYNGEE. The source material was peripheral blood, sampled on day 0 of AZD1222 vaccination. The genes are TRBV9 and TRBJ1-3, with a possible D match to TRBD1 (6 bases). The source of this sequence is an adult in good health. The CDR3 here is CASSVGTAGNTMYF. The CDR3 bases are TGTGCCAGCAGCGTAGGGACAGCGGGAAACACCATGTATTTT.